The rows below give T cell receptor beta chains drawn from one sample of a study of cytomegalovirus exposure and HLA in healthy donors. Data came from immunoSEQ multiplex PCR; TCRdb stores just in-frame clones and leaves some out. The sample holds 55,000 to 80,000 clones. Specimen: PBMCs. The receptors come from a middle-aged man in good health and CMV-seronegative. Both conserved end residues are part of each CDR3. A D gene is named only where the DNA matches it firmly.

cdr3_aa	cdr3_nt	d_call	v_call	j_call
CASSQDPQGGYNEQFF	TGCGCCAGCAGCCAAGATCCCCAGGGAGGGTACAATGAGCAGTTCTTC	TRBD2	TRBV4-1	TRBJ2-1
CASSLGGSGRAEKLFF	TGTGCCAGCAGCTTAGGTGGCTCTGGCAGGGCTGAAAAACTGTTTTTT	-	TRBV7-2	TRBJ1-4
CASSFDRGQGEKLFF	TGCGCCAGCAGTTTTGACAGGGGGCAGGGTGAAAAACTGTTTTTT	TRBD1	TRBV5-1	TRBJ1-4
CASIRTPPSYEQYF	TGTGCCAGCATCAGGACTCCCCCTTCCTACGAGCAGTACTTC	-	TRBV5-8	TRBJ2-7
CASSRGLAGTWDEQFF	TGCGCCAGCAGCAGGGGACTAGCGGGGACGTGGGATGAGCAGTTCTTC	TRBD2	TRBV5-1	TRBJ2-1
CAWSPKGARPREQYF	TGTGCCTGGAGCCCCAAGGGGGCTAGGCCCCGGGAGCAGTACTTC	TRBD1	TRBV30	TRBJ2-7
CSATGSGTEAFF	TGCAGCGCTACAGGGTCGGGCACTGAAGCTTTCTTT	-	TRBV29-1	TRBJ1-1
CASGGGEPYNEQFF	TGTGCCAGCGGGGGAGGGGAACCCTACAATGAGCAGTTCTTC	TRBD2	TRBV7-3	TRBJ2-1
CASSFGAEYSPLHF	TGTGCCAGCAGCTTTGGGGCAGAATATTCACCCCTCCACTTT	-	TRBV5-4	TRBJ1-6
CATSRASGGAKNIQYF	TGTGCCACCAGCAGGGCTAGCGGGGGAGCCAAAAACATTCAGTACTTC	TRBD2	TRBV15	TRBJ2-4
CASSPRTSYF	TGTGCCAGCAGCCCCCGGACTAGCTACTTC	TRBD2	TRBV9	TRBJ2-7
CASSSPSSGSQTLMNTEAFF	TGCGCCAGCAGCTCACCCTCAAGCGGGAGCCAGACTCTCATGAACACTGAAGCTTTCTTT	-	TRBV5-1	TRBJ1-1
CASSVGDRGGDNEQFF	TGTGCCAGCAGCGTAGGGGACAGGGGCGGAGACAATGAGCAGTTCTTC	TRBD1	TRBV9	TRBJ2-1
CASSSVGGSLYEAFF	TGTGCCAGCAGCTCAGTCGGGGGGTCCCTATATGAAGCTTTCTTT	-	TRBV14	TRBJ1-1
CASSTHRTDTEAFF	TGTGCCAGCAGCACGCACAGGACGGACACTGAAGCTTTCTTT	-	TRBV7-2	TRBJ1-1
CASSRLAETDTQYF	TGTGCCAGCAGTCGACTAGCGGAAACAGATACGCAGTATTTT	TRBD2	TRBV6-1	TRBJ2-3
CASSFWTSGGFAYEQYF	TGTGCCAGCAGTTTTTGGACTAGCGGGGGATTCGCCTACGAGCAGTACTTC	TRBD2	TRBV28	TRBJ2-7
CASSRPGVSYNEQFF	TGTGCCAGCAGTCGCCCAGGGGTGTCCTACAATGAGCAGTTCTTC	-	TRBV6-5	TRBJ2-1
CAWSVSSTGGSPLHF	TGTGCCTGGAGTGTATCTTCGACAGGGGGCTCACCCCTCCACTTT	TRBD1	TRBV30	TRBJ1-6
CASSLAGQGIVGEKLFF	TGTGCCAGCAGCTTGGCGGGACAGGGTATTGTTGGGGAAAAACTGTTTTTT	TRBD1	TRBV5-4	TRBJ1-4
CASSKSVAGGLDTQYF	TGTGCCAGCAGCAAATCGGTAGCGGGGGGTTTAGATACGCAGTATTTT	-	TRBV21-1	TRBJ2-3
CASVRDRFMNTGELFF	TGTGCCAGCGTCCGGGACAGATTTATGAACACCGGGGAGCTGTTTTTT	TRBD1	TRBV6-6	TRBJ2-2
CASSTFWTGSYEQYF	TGTGCCAGCAGTACCTTTTGGACAGGGTCCTACGAGCAGTACTTC	TRBD1	TRBV6-1	TRBJ2-7
CASSADGQATDTQYF	TGTGCCAGCAGTGCCGATGGACAGGCCACAGATACGCAGTATTTT	TRBD1	TRBV6-4	TRBJ2-3
CTSSQVGLAGRNGETQYF	TGCACCAGCAGCCAAGTGGGACTAGCGGGGAGGAATGGTGAGACCCAGTACTTC	-	TRBV1	TRBJ2-5